A selection of T cell receptor beta chains follows, all from one sample in a study of OX40 agonist ivuxolimab in advanced cancers. TCRdb's table, derived via immunoSEQ multiplex PCR, lists solely in-frame clones and lacks some. The sample carries roughly 61,000 clones, around 88% recorded once. Sequencing was performed on CD4+ or CD8+ T cells sorted from blood, taken in a trial of the OX40 agonist ivuxolimab. The receptors derive from an adult with an advanced solid tumor such as melanoma, head and neck, liver or kidney cancer. The conserved cysteine and the conserved F or W are not part of the CDR3 here.

J: TRBJ1-3; V: TRBV1; CDR3: TSSPLDREDSGNTIY
J: TRBJ2-7; V: TRBV5-8; CDR3: ASSTRLGEQY
J: TRBJ2-3; V: TRBV5-4; CDR3: ASSLEGRADTQY
J: TRBJ1-3; V: TRBV30; CDR3: AWSVLSGNTIY
J: TRBJ2-1; V: TRBV7-3; CDR3: ASSLSSSYNEQF
J: .; V: TRBV9; CDR3: ASSSSGYPYEQY
J: TRBJ2-7; V: TRBV6-5; CDR3: ASSFHINRGFHEQY
J: TRBJ1-1; V: TRBV10-1; CDR3: ASSEGDRHAAF
J: TRBJ1-1; V: TRBV28; CDR3: ASRKTGSREAF
J: TRBJ1-1; V: TRBV20-1; CDR3: SAGGDTEAF
J: TRBJ2-3; V: TRBV4-1; CDR3: ASSQEGLGTDTQY
J: TRBJ1-1; V: TRBV29-1; CDR3: SVVTPATEAF
J: TRBJ1-5; V: TRBV19; CDR3: ASSSHSDTHGVSNQPQH
J: TRBJ2-7; V: TRBV6-5; CDR3: ASGSSYEQY
J: TRBJ2-7; V: TRBV5-1; CDR3: ASSLGGGIHEQY
J: TRBJ2-1; V: TRBV5-1; CDR3: ASSTGQGAIDEQF
J: TRBJ2-1; V: TRBV5-5; CDR3: ASTSGAGHNEQF
J: TRBJ1-1; V: TRBV11-2; CDR3: ASSYFGSRGNTEAF
J: TRBJ2-7; V: TRBV7-2; CDR3: ASSLQQTYEQY
J: TRBJ2-7; V: TRBV7-6; CDR3: ASSTGLAGGQNEQY
J: TRBJ2-6; V: TRBV9; CDR3: ASSVRAVSGANVLT
J: TRBJ2-7; V: TRBV30; CDR3: AWSSPGQGIRLGQY
J: TRBJ1-4; V: TRBV5-4; CDR3: ASSRDSPNEKLF
J: TRBJ1-6; V: TRBV27; CDR3: ASRDGQGLTPLH
J: TRBJ2-2; V: TRBV6-6; CDR3: ATKDTGNTGELF
J: TRBJ1-2; V: TRBV6-5; CDR3: ASSLAGPPYGYT
J: TRBJ1-5; V: TRBV6-5; CDR3: ASSNKDNVNQPQH
J: TRBJ1-2; V: TRBV4-2; CDR3: ASSQPPGSGYT
J: TRBJ2-1; V: TRBV10-1; CDR3: ASSNRDRDSEQF
J: TRBJ2-1; V: TRBV27; CDR3: ASSIYGTSGRGGEF
J: TRBJ1-2; V: TRBV14; CDR3: ASSQTMVDGYT
J: TRBJ2-5; V: TRBV18; CDR3: ASSPTGGETQY
J: TRBJ2-3; V: TRBV4-2; CDR3: ATSASGRSRDTQY
J: TRBJ1-2; V: TRBV6-5; CDR3: ASSYSSDSGAGYT
J: TRBJ2-6; V: TRBV5-8; CDR3: ASNVQGAGGANVLT
J: TRBJ2-2; V: TRBV16; CDR3: ASSQSLVTNTGELF